These T cell receptor beta chains were read from a single sample in a study of T cell repertoires in cytomegalovirus infection. TCRdb called the reads again in MiXCR, with one record for every CDR3 protein. The sample has roughly 640,000 distinct CDR3 sequences, about 24% seen once. Sequencing input: CD8+ T cells from PBMCs. Receptors originate from a human donor in good health (CMV status not recorded). Some clones in this sample may be carry-over from other donors' samples. CDR3s include the opening cysteine and the closing phenylalanine or tryptophan. Not all rows give a size; the values are once, few, many and, for expanded clones, a class.

CDR3	V	size	J	length
CASSLNRGRTNEQFF	TRBV7-2	many	TRBJ2-1	15
CASSQSGRTGGFYQPQHF	TRBV23-1	.	TRBJ1-5	18
CASSYPRLAPRRDSYEQYF	TRBV6-2/TRBV6-3	few	TRBJ2-7	19
CSARVGQGAYQPQHF	TRBV20-1	many	TRBJ1-5	15
CASSPGTGYLYNSPLHF	TRBV11-2	.	TRBJ1-6	17
CASSNREVGYNEQFF	TRBV7-6	many	TRBJ2-1	15
CASSPSSGDSYNEQFF	TRBV7-9	.	TRBJ2-1	16
CASSQEETPPGYTF	TRBV4-1	.	TRBJ1-2	14
CSARASGGARSTDTQYF	TRBV20-1	few	TRBJ2-3	17
CASTPRQGASSPLHF	TRBV4-3	.	TRBJ1-6	15
CASSLKDRVGYTF	TRBV14	many	TRBJ1-2	13
CAILGTSGVDTGELFF	TRBV10-3	.	TRBJ2-2	16
CASKEAWGAMYEKLFF	TRBV2	.	TRBJ1-4	16
CASSKLRQTTNSGNTIYF	TRBV6-2/TRBV6-3	few	TRBJ1-3	18
CASSTQGGLNEQFF	TRBV6-2/TRBV6-3	.	TRBJ2-1	14
CSVDAGSYEQYF	TRBV29-1	.	TRBJ2-7	12
CASNGRSTDTQYF	TRBV14	.	TRBJ2-3	13
CSVEDGQGPMYGYTF	TRBV29-1	few	TRBJ1-2	15